These 17 T cell receptor beta chains were sequenced from one sample in a study of T cells in Graves' hyperthyroidism and ophthalmopathy (dated by TCRdb to the late 2010s). The receptor library was made with multiplex PCR. Sequencing instrument: Illumina HiSeq 2000. TCR beta CDR3 regions were amplified from RNA transcripts. A first-round RT-PCR of the TCR CDR3 used the HTBI primer set with the Qiagen OneStep RT-PCR kit. TCRdb reprocessing: public reads trimmed at Q25 with fastp, clones called with MiXCR, in-frame beta chains kept. Rows matching on CDR3 protein sequence are summarized as one entry with the most common DNA and genes. Within this sample are a few hundred thousand distinct CDR3 sequences, with around 18% of them counted one time only. The ten largest clones represent roughly 16% of the sample. The specimen sequenced was blood. The receptor set was obtained from a woman aged 35 to 49 with Graves' ophthalmopathy.

This clonotype was observed at least ten times. The gene calls are TRBV6-4 and TRBJ1-2, with D uncertain. Germline V gene sequence: CDR1 MRHNA, CDR2 SNTAGT. V lost 6 bases, J lost 2 bases, and 7 bases lay in between. This CDR3 region has 12 residues. The CDR3 loop is CASRILNYGYTF. The CDR3, as DNA: TGTGCCAGCAGAATCCTAAACTATGGCTACACCTTC.

Concerning this clonotype: Sequence at one end of the junction differs from germline and may be a read error. The chain couples TRBV7-7 to TRBJ2-5; D unclear. The CDR3 sequence is 14 residues long. Germline V gene lookup returns CDR1 SSHAT and CDR2 FNYEAQ (reference sequence). CDR3 nucleotides: TGTGCTAGCAGCTTAGGTTCTGGGTACGAGACCCAGTACTTC. Translation: CASSLGSGYETQYF.

This clonotype was seen many times. Here the CDR3 DNA reads TGTGCCAGCAGCCCGTACCTGGGGCGGAACACTGAAGCTTTCTTT. Protein sequence: CASSPYLGRNTEAFF. This chain links TRBV11-2 with TRBJ1-1; the D gene is possibly TRBD1 (5 bases). The ends were cut back, 5 bases at V and 1 base at J, with 14 bases in the middle. CDR1 and CDR2 (germline): SGHAT, FQNNGV. This CDR3 spans 15 amino acids.

This clonotype occurred a few times. The gene calls are TRBV7-2 and TRBJ2-7; TRBD1 or TRBD2 may be the D gene (5 bases each). The CDR3 sequence is 14 residues long. Germline lookup yields CDR1 SGHTA and CDR2 FQGNSA. V dropped 5 bases and J dropped 4 bases, with 15 bases sitting between them. DNA for the CDR3: TGTGCCAGCAGCAGGGACGTTAATACGTACGAGCAGTACTTC. Protein: CASSRDVNTYEQYF.

This clonotype occurred many times. The chain recombines TRBV6-1 with TRBJ1-5; D gene ambiguous. Between the trimmed V and J ends, which lost 0 bases and 7 bases, there was a span of 13 bases. The CDR3 runs to 15 residues. Germline V gene data show CDR1 as MNHNS and CDR2 as SASEGT. CDR3 coding DNA: TGTGCCAGCAGTGAAGCGGTACGTGGTTTGCAGCCCCAGCATTTT. Its translation is CASSEAVRGLQPQHF.

This clonotype was seen ten or more times. The chain recombines TRBV29-1 with TRBJ2-7; D gene unclear. Per the germline V gene, CDR1 is SQVTM and CDR2 is ANQGSEA. V lost 4 bases and J 0 bases, leaving 13 bases between the germline ends. The CDR3 consists of 14 residues. The CDR3 reads CSVATTQSSYEQYF. The CDR3 DNA is TGCAGCGTTGCTACGACACAAAGCTCCTACGAGCAGTACTTC.

This clonotype has ten or more counts. The V call is TRBV11-2, the J call TRBJ2-1, with D uncertain. CDR1 is SGHAT and CDR2 is FQNNGV in the germline V gene. The CDR3 has 14 residues. The V end was cut by 4 bases, the J end by 6 bases, with 13 bases between. CDR3 region: CASSSPRAGNEQFF. The CDR3 nucleotides are TGTGCCAGCAGCTCCCCTAGGGCAGGCAATGAGCAGTTCTTC.

This clonotype was detected many times. The chain carries TRBV6-5 and TRBJ1-1; D gene uncertain. The ends were cut back, 6 bases at V and 1 base at J, with 9 bases in the middle. Germline CDR1 and CDR2: MNHEY and SVGAGI. This CDR3 region has 13 residues. The CDR3 loop is CASSTTTNTEAFF. CDR3 nucleotide sequence: TGTGCCAGCAGCACGACAACGAACACTGAAGCTTTCTTT.

The rearrangement uses TRBV28 and TRBJ2-7; weak D call: TRBD2 (6 bases). CDR1 and CDR2 (germline): MDHEN, SYDVKM. The CDR3 sequence is 15 residues long. Between the trimmed V and J ends, which lost 5 bases and 6 bases, there was a span of 20 bases. CDR3 DNA sequence: TGTGCCAGCAGTCAACCGTCCGGGACTCCCGTCGAGCAGTACTTC. Protein product: CASSQPSGTPVEQYF.

V is TRBV6-8 and J is TRBJ2-7, with TRBD1 matching over 7 bases. The CDR3 is 17 amino acids. V was pared by 4 bases and J by 0 bases, with 12 bases of the junction left unmatched. In germline, CDR1 is MNHGY, CDR2 SAAAGT. CDR3 nucleotides: TGTGCCAGCAGTTTCCCTCCGGGACAGCCCAACTCCTACGAGCAGTACTTC. Amino acid sequence: CASSFPPGQPNSYEQYF.

This clonotype has only one observation. The chain's CDR3 is CASSLTGNSGNTIYF. The CDR3, as DNA: TGTGCCAGCAGTTTGACAGGAAACTCTGGAAACACCATATATTTT. The chain joins TRBV12-3 or TRBV12-4 to TRBJ1-3; the D gene is possibly TRBD1 (6 bases). Trimming left V 3 bases short and J 0 bases short, with 9 bases between. The CDR3 covers 15 residues.

This clonotype was recorded many times. The chain carries TRBV7-9 and TRBJ2-7; 8 nucleotides line up with TRBD1. V lost 0 bases to trimming and J lost 2 bases; unmatched junction nucleotides: 9. The CDR3 consists of 17 residues. The germline CDR1 and CDR2 sequences are SEHNR and FQNEAQ (reference sequence). CDR3 sequence: CASSLAGGQGRAYEQYF. The CDR3 nucleotides read TGTGCCAGCAGCTTAGCAGGAGGACAGGGCAGAGCCTACGAGCAGTACTTC.

This clonotype was picked up many times. The V call is TRBV12-3 or TRBV12-4, the J call TRBJ2-7; the D is unclear. CDR3 length: 13 residues. Deletions cut 6 bases from V and 7 bases from J, with 16 bases between. Here the CDR3 reads CASSAKGWREQYF. The CDR3 DNA is TGTGCCAGCAGCGCGAAGGGTTGGCGGGAGCAGTACTTC.

This clonotype appeared many times. V gene TRBV10-3 combines with J gene TRBJ1-2, with 8 bases aligning to TRBD1. The V and J ends lost 4 bases and 7 bases, in that order; junction bases with no gene match: 8. From germline, CDR1 is ENHRY and CDR2 SYGVKD. CDR3 length equals 14 residues. The CDR3 nucleotides read TGTGCCATCAGTGGAGGACAGGGAGGGACTGGCTACACCTTC. It specifies CAISGGQGGTGYTF.

This clonotype has a count of ten or more. The rearrangement links TRBV27 to TRBJ1-2; 9 nucleotides line up with TRBD1. V shed 7 bases and J 6 bases; nucleotides not matched to a gene: 6. The CDR3 extends over 13 amino acids. Germline V gene data show CDR1 as MNHEY and CDR2 as SMNVEV (reference sequence). For the CDR3, the DNA is TGTGCCAGCATGGGACAGGGATTCAATGGCTACACCTTC. This gives the protein CASMGQGFNGYTF.

This clonotype was seen at least ten times. The chain combines TRBV5-1 with TRBJ2-7; TRBD2 might be the D (5 bases). The V end lost 3 bases, the J end lost 6 bases, and 13 bases lay between the germline ends. The V gene's germline CDR1 is SGHRS and CDR2 YFSETQ. CDR3 length: 13 amino acids. CDR3 sequence reads: CASSYGSSSEQYF. The CDR3 DNA reads TGCGCCAGCAGCTACGGATCTAGCTCCGAGCAGTACTTC.

This clonotype turned up a few times. The chain combines TRBV15 with TRBJ2-7; tentative D call: TRBD1 (5 bases). The V and J ends lost 0 bases and 3 bases respectively, with 9 bases between them. Germline V gene data show CDR1 as LNHNV and CDR2 as YYDKDF (reference sequence). The CDR3 covers 14 residues. The CDR3 here is CATSRERQGYEQYF. The CDR3 nucleotides read TGTGCCACCAGCAGAGAGAGGCAGGGCTACGAGCAGTACTTC.